This TCR beta chain originates from a study of shared clonotypes between healthy human individuals. Study conclusions and caveats: Few donors restricted represented genetic and exposure-history diversity.

The assay was run at deep level. Here immunoSEQ multiplex PCR was the method, and the copy in TCRdb shows in-frame clones only, minus some. Here the sample spans about 990,000 clones, around 78% being singletons. CDR3 size: 14 residues. V gave up 5 bases and J gave up 0 bases, with 11 bases separating them. Germline assignment: CDR1 SGHTA and CDR2 FQGNSA. None of the donors, who were healthy HIV-negative adults, had recently had acute infections or vaccinations. Comment on this clone: Its target is unknown.

The TCR was taken from a man younger than 35 in good health. Some clones in this sample may be carry-over from other donors' samples. This chain uses TRBV7-2 with TRBJ2-7; D remains unclear. The sample consisted of memory CD4+ T cells from PBMCs. Described subset: CD45RA-negative fraction. CDR3 DNA sequence: TGTGCCAGCAGCCAAGCGCGATCCTCCTACGAGCAGTACTTC. Translating it yields CASSQARSSYEQYF.